This T cell receptor (beta chain) was sequenced in a study of blood T cell repertoires in COVID-19. In the study overall: Samples representing acute and convalescent COVID-19 were sourced from the United States, Italy and Spain. The cDNA or gDNA used as material had been derived from T cells, B-cell-depleted T cells, or PBMCs.

This clone was seen just once. The V gene's germline CDR1 is MDHEN and CDR2 SYDVKM. The CDR3 runs to 16 residues. Losses at the gene ends were 7 bases for V and 7 bases for J; bases not matched to a gene: 15. Produced via immunoSEQ multiplex PCR; TCRdb's table is partial and in-frame only. This sample has about 210,000 clones; 82% occur once, and the top ten carry 5.2%. The receptor comes from a woman aged 70-85 years with COVID-19, enrolled during active disease. J is TRBJ1-2 and V is TRBV28; 10 positions agree with TRBD1. The sequencing input was peripheral blood. For the CDR3, the DNA is TGTGCCAGCAATCTCGCGGGGACAGGGGCTCCGCTTGGCTACACCTTC. Its protein is CASNLAGTGAPLGYTF.